The following is a T cell receptor (beta chain) sequence with its context. Sequenced by immunoSEQ multiplex PCR; TCRdb stores in-frame clones only, minus some. Found here are under 200,000 clones, more than 65% of them singletons; the top ten hold about 6%. This specimen belongs to a study of blood T cell repertoires in COVID-19. The ends lost 7 bases at V and 5 bases at J; junction bases unmatched: 8. Germline V gene data show CDR1 as MDHEN and CDR2 as SYDVKM. The CDR3 runs 14 residues. V and J are TRBV28 and TRBJ2-3; TRBD2 agrees at 8 bases. Sequenced sample: PBMCs or T cells enriched from blood (not recorded which). This sequence was found in a middle-aged woman with acute COVID-19. CDR3 in DNA: TGTGCCAGCACGCCGGGGGGGCGAGGAGATACGCAGTATTTT. It yields the protein CASTPGGRGDTQYF.